This T cell receptor (beta chain) was identified in a study of blood T cell repertoires in COVID-19. Study at large: Italy, Spain and the United States were the sources of the convalescent and acute COVID-19 samples. The cDNA or gDNA used as material had been derived from T cells, B-cell-depleted T cells, or PBMCs.

The ends were cut back, 3 bases at V and 3 bases at J, with 15 bases in the middle. Germline V CDR1 and CDR2: LNHDA, SQIVND (reference sequence). CDR3 size: 16 residues. As handled by the study authors: From reference gene primer amplification, estimates of nucleated cell counts were derived. Only in-frame clones appear in the TCRdb table, and some are missing; sequencing was by immunoSEQ multiplex PCR. The V and J calls and the clone size are those of that table, but D and trimming were determined from the DNA. The sample holds approximately 110,000 clones, approximately 86% seen once. Sequenced sample: peripheral blood. The clonotype originates from a man aged 35-49 years with acute or convalescent COVID-19. This chain uses TRBV19 with TRBJ1-5, with D possibly being TRBD1 (5 bases). The CDR3, as DNA: TGTGCCAGTAGTATGCCCCTGACAGCCCTCAATCAGCCCCAGCATTTT. Translated, it gives CASSMPLTALNQPQHF.